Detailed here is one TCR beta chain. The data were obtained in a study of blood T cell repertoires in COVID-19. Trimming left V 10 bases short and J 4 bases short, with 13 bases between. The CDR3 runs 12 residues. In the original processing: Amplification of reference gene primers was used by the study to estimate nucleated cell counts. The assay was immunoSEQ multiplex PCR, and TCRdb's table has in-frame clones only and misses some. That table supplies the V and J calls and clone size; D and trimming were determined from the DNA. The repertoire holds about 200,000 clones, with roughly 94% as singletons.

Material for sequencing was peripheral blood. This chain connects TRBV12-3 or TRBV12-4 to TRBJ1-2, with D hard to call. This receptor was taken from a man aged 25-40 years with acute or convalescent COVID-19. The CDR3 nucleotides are TGTGCCATCAATTCTAGGAGCTATGGCTACACCTTC. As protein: CAINSRSYGYTF.